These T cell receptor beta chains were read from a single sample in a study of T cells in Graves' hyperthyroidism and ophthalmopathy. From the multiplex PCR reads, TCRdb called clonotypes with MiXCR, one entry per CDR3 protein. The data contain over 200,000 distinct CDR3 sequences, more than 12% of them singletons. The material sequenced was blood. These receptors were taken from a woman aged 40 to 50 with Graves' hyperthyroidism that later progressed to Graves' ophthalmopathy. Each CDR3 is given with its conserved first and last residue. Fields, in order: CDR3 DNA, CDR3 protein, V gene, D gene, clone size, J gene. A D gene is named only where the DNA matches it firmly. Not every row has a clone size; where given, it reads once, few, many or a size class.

TGTGCCAGCAGCCCGCGGGGGGGGCGGGAGACCCAGTACTTC,CASSPRGGRETQYF,TRBV3-1,TRBD2,once,TRBJ2-5
TGTGCCAGCAGCTTAGGGGACTTACGCAATCAGCCCCAGCATTTT,CASSLGDLRNQPQHF,TRBV7-8,NA,many,TRBJ1-5
TGTGCCAGCAGCACCTACAGGGGGCTCACCTACAATGAGCAGTTCTTC,CASSTYRGLTYNEQFF,TRBV7-9,TRBD1,many,TRBJ2-1
TGTGCCAGCAGTTTAAGAGGGCCGTCCGGCAGGAACACCGGGGAGCTGTTTTTT,CASSLRGPSGRNTGELFF,TRBV28,NA,many,TRBJ2-2
TGCGCCAGCAGCCCGATTTGGGATCAGCCCCAGCATTTT,CASSPIWDQPQHF,TRBV4-1,NA,few,TRBJ1-5
TGTGCCTGGAGTGTAACTAGCGGGACACAAGAGACCCAGTACTTC,CAWSVTSGTQETQYF,TRBV30,TRBD2,many,TRBJ2-5
TGTGCCAGCAGTTTCCCTAGACAGGGGGCGAACACCGGGGAGCTGTTTTTT,CASSFPRQGANTGELFF,TRBV12-3/TRBV12-4,TRBD1,NA,TRBJ2-2
TGTGCCAGCAGCTTGGTTGCAGGGCTGAACACTGAAGCTTTCTTT,CASSLVAGLNTEAFF,TRBV5-5,NA,many,TRBJ1-1
TGTGCCAGAGGTATGGTTTTCAACGAGCAGTACTTC,CARGMVFNEQYF,TRBV2,NA,many,TRBJ2-7
TGCGCCAGCAGCGGTGACAGGGGTACAGATACGCAGTATTTT,CASSGDRGTDTQYF,TRBV4-1,TRBD1,few,TRBJ2-3
TGTGCCAGCAGTGAAGAGGTGGCGAACACCATATATTTT,CASSEEVANTIYF,TRBV2,NA,many,TRBJ1-3
TGTGCCAGCAGCTTAATCGAAGTTAGATCCAATGAGCAGTTCTTC,CASSLIEVRSNEQFF,TRBV7-9,NA,NA,TRBJ2-1
TGTGCCAGCAGTTACTCGTCTCAGCCCCAGCATTTT,CASSYSSQPQHF,TRBV6-5,NA,NA,TRBJ1-5